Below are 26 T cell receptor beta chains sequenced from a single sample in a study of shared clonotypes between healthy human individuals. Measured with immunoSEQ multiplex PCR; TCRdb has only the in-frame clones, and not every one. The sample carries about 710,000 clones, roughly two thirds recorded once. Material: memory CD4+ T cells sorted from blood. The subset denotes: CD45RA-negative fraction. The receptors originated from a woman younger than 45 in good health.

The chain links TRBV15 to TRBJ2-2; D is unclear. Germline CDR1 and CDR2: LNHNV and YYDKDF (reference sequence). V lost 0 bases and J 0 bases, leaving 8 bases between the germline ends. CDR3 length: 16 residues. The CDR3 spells CATSRDVTPNTGELFF. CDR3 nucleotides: TGTGCCACCAGCAGAGATGTGACACCGAACACCGGGGAGCTGTTTTTT.

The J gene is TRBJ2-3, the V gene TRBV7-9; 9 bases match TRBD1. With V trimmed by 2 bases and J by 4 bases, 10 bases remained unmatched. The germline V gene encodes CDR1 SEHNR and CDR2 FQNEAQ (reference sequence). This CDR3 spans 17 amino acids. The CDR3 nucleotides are TGTGCCAGCAGCTTAAGCAGGGGACAGGGTTATGCAGATACGCAGTATTTT. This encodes CASSLSRGQGYADTQYF.

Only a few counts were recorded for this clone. The DNA of the CDR3 is TGTGCCAGCACCACGGGGGTGGGAGCTTTCTTT. This codes for CASTTGVGAFF. The rearrangement links TRBV2 to TRBJ1-1; a weak D match, TRBD1 (5 bases). Trimming took 7 bases from V and 10 from J, leaving 13 bases between them. CDR1 and CDR2 (germline): SNHLY, FYNNEI. There are 11 residues in the CDR3.

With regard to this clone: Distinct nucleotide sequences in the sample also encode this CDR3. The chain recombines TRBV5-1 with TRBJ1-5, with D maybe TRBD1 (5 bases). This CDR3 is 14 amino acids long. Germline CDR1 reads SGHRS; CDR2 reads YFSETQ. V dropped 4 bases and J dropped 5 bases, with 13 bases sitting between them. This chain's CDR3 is CASSPGGRDQPQHF. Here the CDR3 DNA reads TGCGCCAGCAGCCCCGGTGGCAGGGATCAGCCCCAGCATTTT.

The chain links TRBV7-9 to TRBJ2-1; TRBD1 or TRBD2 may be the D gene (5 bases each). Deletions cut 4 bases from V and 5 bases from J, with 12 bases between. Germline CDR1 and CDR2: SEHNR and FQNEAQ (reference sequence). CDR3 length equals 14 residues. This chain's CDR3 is CASSWGPRHNEQFF. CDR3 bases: TGTGCCAGCAGCTGGGGACCGCGCCACAATGAGCAGTTCTTC.

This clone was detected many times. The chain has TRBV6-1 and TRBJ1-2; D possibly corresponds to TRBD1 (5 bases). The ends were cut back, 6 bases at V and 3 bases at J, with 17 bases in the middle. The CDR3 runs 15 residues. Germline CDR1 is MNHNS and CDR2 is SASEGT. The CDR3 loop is CASRGLERGDYGYTF. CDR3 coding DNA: TGTGCCAGCAGAGGGTTGGAGAGGGGAGACTATGGCTACACCTTC.

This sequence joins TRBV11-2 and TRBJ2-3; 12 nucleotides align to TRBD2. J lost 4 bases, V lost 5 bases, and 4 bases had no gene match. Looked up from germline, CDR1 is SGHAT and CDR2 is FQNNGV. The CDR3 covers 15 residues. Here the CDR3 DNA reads TGTGCCAGCAGCGTACTAGCGGGAGGCCCAGATACGCAGTATTTT. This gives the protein CASSVLAGGPDTQYF.

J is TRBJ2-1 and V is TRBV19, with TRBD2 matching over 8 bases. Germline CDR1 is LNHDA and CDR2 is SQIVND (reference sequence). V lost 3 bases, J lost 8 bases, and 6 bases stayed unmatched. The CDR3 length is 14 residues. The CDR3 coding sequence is TGTGCCAGTAGTATTAGCGGGGTAAGGGATGAGCAGTTCTTC. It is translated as CASSISGVRDEQFF.

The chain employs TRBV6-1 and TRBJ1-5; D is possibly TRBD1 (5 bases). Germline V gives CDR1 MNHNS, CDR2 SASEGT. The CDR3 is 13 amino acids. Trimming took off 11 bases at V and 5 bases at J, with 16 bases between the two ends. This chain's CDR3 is CAGGGTLDQPQHF. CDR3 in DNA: TGTGCCGGCGGGGGGACCCTCGATCAGCCCCAGCATTTT.

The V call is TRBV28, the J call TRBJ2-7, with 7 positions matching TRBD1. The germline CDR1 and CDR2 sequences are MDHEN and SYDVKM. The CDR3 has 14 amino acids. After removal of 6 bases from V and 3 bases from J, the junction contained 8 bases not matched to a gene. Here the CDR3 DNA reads TGTGCCAGCAGACGGGACAGCCTCAACTACGAGCAGTACTTC. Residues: CASRRDSLNYEQYF.

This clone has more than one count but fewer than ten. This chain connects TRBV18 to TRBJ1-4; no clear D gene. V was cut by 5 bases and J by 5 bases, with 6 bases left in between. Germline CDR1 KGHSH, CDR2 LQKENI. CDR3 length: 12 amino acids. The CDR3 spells CASSTQNEKLFF. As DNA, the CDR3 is TGTGCCAGCTCAACCCAAAATGAAAAACTGTTTTTT.

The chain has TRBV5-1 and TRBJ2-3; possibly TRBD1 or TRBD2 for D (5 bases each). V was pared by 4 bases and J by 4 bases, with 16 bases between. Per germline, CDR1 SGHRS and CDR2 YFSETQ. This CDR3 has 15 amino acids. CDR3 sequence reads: CASSPGDRKADTQYF. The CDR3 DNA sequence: TGCGCCAGCAGCCCCGGGGACCGAAAAGCAGATACGCAGTATTTT.

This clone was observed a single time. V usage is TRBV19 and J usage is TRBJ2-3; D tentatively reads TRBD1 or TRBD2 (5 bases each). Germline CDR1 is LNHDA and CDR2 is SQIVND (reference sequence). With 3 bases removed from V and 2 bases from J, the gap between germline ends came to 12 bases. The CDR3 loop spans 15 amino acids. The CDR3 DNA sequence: TGTGCCAGTAGTATCTCCAGGGAGCCCACAGATACGCAGTATTTT. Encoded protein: CASSISREPTDTQYF.

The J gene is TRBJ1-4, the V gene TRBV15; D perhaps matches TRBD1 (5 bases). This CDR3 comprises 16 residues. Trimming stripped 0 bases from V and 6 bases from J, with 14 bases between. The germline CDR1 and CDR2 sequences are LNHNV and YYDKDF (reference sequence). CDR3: CATSRDGQGQDEKLFF. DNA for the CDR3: TGTGCCACCAGCAGAGATGGGCAGGGTCAAGATGAAAAACTGTTTTTT.

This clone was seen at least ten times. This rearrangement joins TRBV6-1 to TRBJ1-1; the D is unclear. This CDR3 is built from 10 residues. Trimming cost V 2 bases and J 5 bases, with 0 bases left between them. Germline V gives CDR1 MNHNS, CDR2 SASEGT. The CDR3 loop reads CASSETEAFF. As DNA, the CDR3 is TGTGCCAGCAGTGAAACTGAAGCTTTCTTT.

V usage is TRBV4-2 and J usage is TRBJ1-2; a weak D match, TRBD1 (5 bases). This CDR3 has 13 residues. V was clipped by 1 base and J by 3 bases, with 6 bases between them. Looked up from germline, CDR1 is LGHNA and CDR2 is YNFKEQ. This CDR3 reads CASSQGDHYGYTF. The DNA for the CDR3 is TGTGCCAGCAGCCAAGGGGACCACTATGGCTACACCTTC.

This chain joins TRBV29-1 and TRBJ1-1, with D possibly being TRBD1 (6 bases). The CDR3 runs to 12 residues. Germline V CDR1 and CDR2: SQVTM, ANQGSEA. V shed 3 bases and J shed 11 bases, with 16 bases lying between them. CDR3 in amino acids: CSVEVRGVGAFF. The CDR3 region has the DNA TGCAGCGTTGAGGTTAGGGGGGTAGGGGCTTTCTTT.

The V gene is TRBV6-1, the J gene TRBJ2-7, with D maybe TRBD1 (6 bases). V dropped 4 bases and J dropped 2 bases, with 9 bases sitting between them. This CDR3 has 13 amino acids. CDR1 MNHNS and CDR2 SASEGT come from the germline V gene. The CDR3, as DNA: TGTGCCAGCAGTGGTAACAGGGCCTACGAGCAGTACTTC. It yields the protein CASSGNRAYEQYF.

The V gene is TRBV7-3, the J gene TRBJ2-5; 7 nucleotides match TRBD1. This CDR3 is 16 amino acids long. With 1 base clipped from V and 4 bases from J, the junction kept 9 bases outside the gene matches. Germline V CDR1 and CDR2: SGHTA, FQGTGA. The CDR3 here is CASSLRVTGFLETQYF. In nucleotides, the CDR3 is TGTGCCAGCAGCTTAAGGGTGACAGGGTTTTTAGAGACCCAGTACTTC.

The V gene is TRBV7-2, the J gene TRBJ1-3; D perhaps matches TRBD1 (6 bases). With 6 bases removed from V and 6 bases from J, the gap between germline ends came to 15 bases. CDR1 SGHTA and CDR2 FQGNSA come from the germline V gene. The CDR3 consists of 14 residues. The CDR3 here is CASRRGGSENTIYF. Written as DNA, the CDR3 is TGTGCCAGCAGGAGGGGGGGTTCCGAAAACACCATATATTTT.

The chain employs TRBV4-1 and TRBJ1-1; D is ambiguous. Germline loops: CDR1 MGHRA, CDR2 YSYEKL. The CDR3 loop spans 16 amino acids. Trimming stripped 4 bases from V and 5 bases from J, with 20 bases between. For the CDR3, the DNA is TGCGCCAGCAGCCCTAACTCTGGTTCGTGGGAAACTGAAGCTTTCTTT. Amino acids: CASSPNSGSWETEAFF.

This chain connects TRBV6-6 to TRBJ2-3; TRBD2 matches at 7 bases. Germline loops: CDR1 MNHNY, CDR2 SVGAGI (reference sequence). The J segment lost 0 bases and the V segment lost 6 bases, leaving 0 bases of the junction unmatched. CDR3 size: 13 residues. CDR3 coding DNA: TGTGCCAGCAGGCGGGGGAGCACAGATACGCAGTATTTT. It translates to CASRRGSTDTQYF.

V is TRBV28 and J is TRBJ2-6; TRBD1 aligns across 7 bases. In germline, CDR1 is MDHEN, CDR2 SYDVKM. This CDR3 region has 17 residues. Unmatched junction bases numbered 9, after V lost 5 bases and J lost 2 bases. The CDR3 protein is CASSPPGQWTGANVLTF. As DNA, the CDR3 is TGTGCCAGCAGTCCCCCGGGACAGTGGACTGGGGCCAACGTCCTGACTTTC.

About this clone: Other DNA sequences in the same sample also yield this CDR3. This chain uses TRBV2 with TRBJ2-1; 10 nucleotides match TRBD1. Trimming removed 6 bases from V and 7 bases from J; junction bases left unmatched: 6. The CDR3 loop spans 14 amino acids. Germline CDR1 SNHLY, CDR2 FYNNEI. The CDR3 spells CASSRDRGLNEQFF. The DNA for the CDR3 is TGTGCCAGCAGCCGGGACAGGGGTTTGAATGAGCAGTTCTTC.

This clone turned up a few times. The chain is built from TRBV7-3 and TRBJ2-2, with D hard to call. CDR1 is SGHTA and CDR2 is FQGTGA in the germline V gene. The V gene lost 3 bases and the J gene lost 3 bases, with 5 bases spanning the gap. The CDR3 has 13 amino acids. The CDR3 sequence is CASSFMDTGELFF. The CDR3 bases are TGTGCCAGCAGCTTTATGGACACCGGGGAGCTGTTTTTT.

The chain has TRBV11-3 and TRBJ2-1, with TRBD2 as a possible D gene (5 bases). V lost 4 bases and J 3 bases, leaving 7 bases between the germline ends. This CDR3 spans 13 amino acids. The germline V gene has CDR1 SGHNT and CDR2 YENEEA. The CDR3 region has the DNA TGTGCCAGCAGCTCGGGAAACTACAATGAGCAGTTCTTC. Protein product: CASSSGNYNEQFF.